Presented here are 32 T cell receptor beta chains from one specimen sequenced in a study of cytomegalovirus exposure and HLA in healthy donors. The PCR employed 60 Vbeta primers together with 13 Jbeta primers. Generated by immunoSEQ multiplex PCR, the TCRdb table keeps only in-frame clones and is missing some. In the table there are tens of thousands of clones, about 80% of which are singletons. The sample consisted of PBMCs. Receptor source: a man between 45 and 60 years old in good health and CMV-seronegative.

J is TRBJ2-3 and V is TRBV11-2, with D possibly TRBD1 on 6 matching bases. Germline CDR1 SGHAT, CDR2 FQNNGV. Trimming took off 5 bases at V and 9 bases at J, with 18 bases between the two ends. The CDR3 consists of 14 residues. CDR3 sequence: CASSEQQGPETQYF. The CDR3 coding sequence is TGTGCCAGCAGCGAGCAACAGGGTCCCGAAACGCAGTATTTT.

With regard to this clone: The sample has other DNA sequences that encode this CDR3 too. J is TRBJ1-1 and V is TRBV18; 12 bases align to TRBD1. Germline assignment: CDR1 KGHSH and CDR2 LQKENI. V shed 6 bases and J 1 base; nucleotides not matched to a gene: 3. CDR3 length equals 15 residues. CDR3 region: CASSGTGGRNTEAFF. Here the CDR3 DNA reads TGTGCCAGCTCTGGGACAGGGGGCCGGAACACTGAAGCTTTCTTT. The complete variable domain, with remaining parts taken from reference TRBV18 and TRBJ1-1, reads NAGVMQNPRHLVRRRGQEARLRCSPMKGHSHVYWYRQLPEEGLKFMVYLQKENIIDESGMPKERFSAEFPKEGPSILRIQQVVRGDSAAYFCASSGTGGRNTEAFFGQGTRLTVV.

This clone was seen a handful of times. The sample carries other DNA sequences with the same CDR3. This chain connects TRBV5-1 to TRBJ1-1; no clear D gene. This CDR3 spans 13 amino acids. Looked up from germline, CDR1 is SGHRS and CDR2 is YFSETQ. V was shortened by 2 bases and J by 0 bases, with 5 bases between the two germline ends. The CDR3: CASSLQLNTEAFF. Here the CDR3 DNA reads TGCGCCAGCAGCTTACAGCTGAACACTGAAGCTTTCTTT.

The chain is built from TRBV7-3 and TRBJ2-7; 9 bases agree with TRBD1. Germline V gene lookup returns CDR1 SGHTA and CDR2 FQGTGA. The CDR3 consists of 14 residues. J lost 2 bases, V lost 1 base, and 0 bases had no gene match. The CDR3: CASSLNRGPYEQYF. The CDR3 DNA reads TGTGCCAGCAGCTTAAACAGGGGGCCCTACGAGCAGTACTTC.

V usage is TRBV6-6 and J usage is TRBJ1-5; 11 bases agree with TRBD1. CDR1 is MNHNY and CDR2 is SVGAGI in the germline V gene (reference sequence). The trim removed 8 bases at V and 3 bases at J, leaving 6 bases unmatched. There are 15 residues in the CDR3. CDR3 loop: CASQPGQGVNQPQHF. DNA of the CDR3: TGTGCCAGCCAACCGGGACAGGGGGTCAATCAGCCCCAGCATTTT.

The genes are TRBV18 and TRBJ1-1; D gene ambiguous. V was clipped by 2 bases and J by 6 bases, with 10 bases between them. This CDR3 has 13 residues. Germline values: CDR1 KGHSH, CDR2 LQKENI. This chain's CDR3 is CASSPVQLSEAFF. For the CDR3, the DNA is TGTGCCAGCTCACCAGTACAGCTATCTGAAGCTTTCTTT.

This clone has just one count. The CDR3 loop reads CASSMTSNDEQFF. CDR3 nucleotide sequence: TGTGCCAGTAGTATGACATCGAACGATGAGCAGTTCTTC. This chain connects TRBV19 to TRBJ2-1; D ambiguous. From germline, CDR1 is LNHDA and CDR2 SQIVND (reference sequence). The ends were cut back, 3 bases at V and 8 bases at J, with 11 bases in the middle. This CDR3 has 13 amino acids.

V and J are TRBV6-1 and TRBJ2-5; D might be TRBD1 (6 bases). The CDR3 runs to 16 residues. Trimming stripped 2 bases from V and 3 bases from J, with 16 bases between. Germline CDR1 MNHNS, CDR2 SASEGT. CDR3 amino acids: CASSEFTGMGEETQYF. The CDR3 DNA follows: TGTGCCAGCAGTGAATTTACAGGGATGGGGGAAGAGACCCAGTACTTC.

This clone was detected only a few times. The CDR3 DNA follows: TGTGCCTGGAACGACGGACTGCTGAATTCACCCCTCCACTTT. Translating gives CAWNDGLLNSPLHF. V usage is TRBV30 and J usage is TRBJ1-6; D not resolved. The CDR3 has 14 residues. In germline, CDR1 is GTSNPN, CDR2 SVGIG (reference sequence). V lost 4 bases and J lost 7, with 14 bases in between.

This rearrangement joins TRBV18 to TRBJ1-1; 8 positions agree with TRBD1. V trimming: 6 bases; J trimming: 4 bases; junction bases outside the gene matches: 7. The CDR3 has 14 residues. Germline CDR1 and CDR2: KGHSH and LQKENI. The CDR3 bases are TGTGCCAGCTCCGGCAATACAGGGGGCACTGAAGCTTTCTTT. Translation gives CASSGNTGGTEAFF.

The rearrangement joins TRBV5-1 to TRBJ2-5, with TRBD2 matching over 7 bases. Losses at the gene ends were 2 bases for V and 1 base for J; bases not matched to a gene: 5. CDR1 is SGHRS and CDR2 is YFSETQ in the germline V gene. The CDR3 loop spans 15 amino acids. The CDR3 DNA reads TGCGCCAGCAGCTTTCAGGGAGGGGCCCAAGAGACCCAGTACTTC. Protein: CASSFQGGAQETQYF.

V and J are TRBV6-5 and TRBJ1-2, with TRBD1 matching 9 bases. V gave up 2 bases and J gave up 8 bases; unmatched junction bases: 3. The CDR3 is made up of 13 amino acids. Germline V CDR1 and CDR2: MNHEY, SVGAGI. CDR3 sequence (DNA): TGTGCCAGCAGTTACGGGACAGGGAGGGGCTACACCTTC. Translation: CASSYGTGRGYTF.

This chain uses TRBV7-2 with TRBJ2-7, with 10 bases fitting TRBD2. V gave up 6 bases and J gave up 0 bases; unmatched junction bases: 11. CDR1 SGHTA and CDR2 FQGNSA come from the germline V gene. The CDR3 has 17 amino acids. CDR3 sequence (DNA): TGTGCCAGCAGGGGCCTAGCGGGGGTTACGAGCTCCTACGAGCAGTACTTC. Encoded protein: CASRGLAGVTSSYEQYF.

The V gene is TRBV5-1, the J gene TRBJ1-2, with a possible D match to TRBD1 (6 bases). Germline V gives CDR1 SGHRS, CDR2 YFSETQ. The V end was cut by 0 bases, the J end by 4 bases, with 13 bases between. CDR3 length: 15 residues. In DNA, the CDR3 is TGCGCCAGCAGCTTGGACAGGGAGACAAGCTATGGCTACACCTTC. This codes for CASSLDRETSYGYTF.

The chain recombines TRBV25-1 with TRBJ1-3, with D hard to call. Germline V gene lookup returns CDR1 MGHDK and CDR2 SYGVNS. CDR3 size: 14 residues. Trimming removed 6 bases at V and 4 bases at J, with 13 bases between. In DNA, the CDR3 is TGTGCCAGCAGGGAGGGAGGGTCCGGAAACACCATATATTTT. Translation gives CASREGGSGNTIYF.

This clone was seen just once. The chain recombines TRBV5-1 with TRBJ1-1; D gene uncertain. CDR1 and CDR2 from the germline V gene are SGHRS and YFSETQ. The length of the CDR3 is 17 residues. V lost 0 bases and J lost 0, with 15 bases in between. CDR3 sequence: CASSLGLDGVMNTEAFF. The CDR3 DNA follows: TGCGCCAGCAGCTTGGGCCTAGACGGGGTCATGAACACTGAAGCTTTCTTT.

This clone was detected only once. The chain joins TRBV18 to TRBJ1-1; 8 nucleotides agree with TRBD1. Germline values: CDR1 KGHSH, CDR2 LQKENI. Unmatched junction bases numbered 6, after V lost 3 bases and J lost 0 bases. The CDR3 is made up of 16 amino acids. The CDR3 DNA reads TGTGCCAGCTCACCGGAGACGGACAGGGTGAACACTGAAGCTTTCTTT. Translated: CASSPETDRVNTEAFF.

This clone was seen only once. V gene TRBV5-1 combines with J gene TRBJ2-3, with 7 bases fitting TRBD1. V gave up 4 bases and J gave up 2 bases; unmatched junction bases: 10. Germline lookup yields CDR1 SGHRS and CDR2 YFSETQ. The CDR3 consists of 16 residues. As DNA, the CDR3 is TGCGCCAGCAGCATTGACAGGGTTAAACACACAGATACGCAGTATTTT. Translated: CASSIDRVKHTDTQYF.

The J gene is TRBJ2-7, the V gene TRBV5-1; D perhaps matches TRBD1 (5 bases). The CDR3 contains 14 residues. The germline V gene encodes CDR1 SGHRS and CDR2 YFSETQ. Trimming took 4 bases from V and 2 from J, leaving 13 bases between them. In DNA, the CDR3 is TGCGCCAGCAGCCCAAGACAGTCTACCTACGAGCAGTACTTC. This encodes CASSPRQSTYEQYF.

The V and J genes are TRBV18 and TRBJ2-7; 12 nucleotides line up with TRBD2. The CDR3 runs 13 residues. V lost 4 bases and J lost 5; bases outside the gene matches: 0. The germline gives CDR1 KGHSH, CDR2 LQKENI. The DNA of the CDR3 is TGTGCCAGCTCACGACTAGCGGGGGACGAGCAGTACTTC. It is translated as CASSRLAGDEQYF.

The rearrangement joins TRBV5-1 to TRBJ2-1; TRBD2 might be the D (5 bases). The CDR3 sequence is 16 residues long. Germline assignment: CDR1 SGHRS and CDR2 YFSETQ. The ends were cut back, 3 bases at V and 0 bases at J, with 13 bases in the middle. The CDR3 protein is CASSSILGISYNEQFF. CDR3 nucleotides: TGCGCCAGCAGCTCGATACTAGGGATCTCCTACAATGAGCAGTTCTTC.

The rearrangement links TRBV14 to TRBJ2-1, with 7 bases identical to TRBD2. The CDR3 loop spans 14 amino acids. Germline V gene sequence: CDR1 SGHDN, CDR2 FVKESK. The trim removed 0 bases at V and 9 bases at J, leaving 5 bases unmatched. The CDR3 sequence is CASSQDLRGTEQFF. The CDR3 DNA reads as TGTGCCAGCAGCCAAGATTTGCGGGGGACTGAGCAGTTCTTC.

The chain combines TRBV28 with TRBJ2-1; 7 bases line up with TRBD2. The CDR3 totals 16 residues. The J segment lost 8 bases and the V segment lost 5 bases, leaving 15 bases of the junction unmatched. CDR1 and CDR2 (germline): MDHEN, SYDVKM. CDR3 residues: CASSRFVASGGYEQFF. The CDR3 DNA sequence: TGTGCCAGCAGTAGATTCGTGGCCTCGGGGGGATATGAGCAGTTCTTC.

V usage is TRBV4-1 and J usage is TRBJ2-1, with TRBD2 identical over 12 bases. With V trimmed by 4 bases and J by 6 bases, 10 bases remained unmatched. Germline CDR1 MGHRA, CDR2 YSYEKL. The CDR3 length is 17 residues. Here the CDR3 DNA reads TGCGCCAGCAGCCGAAAGGATATGGGACTAGCGGGCAATGAGCAGTTCTTC. Its translation is CASSRKDMGLAGNEQFF.

The V and J genes are TRBV6-9 and TRBJ2-7; 8 bases map to TRBD1. CDR1 is MNHGY and CDR2 is SVAAGI in the germline V gene. V lost 4 bases and J lost 4; bases outside the gene matches: 12. There are 16 residues in the CDR3. CDR3 DNA sequence: TGTGCCAGCAGTTTTTGGGATCCGGGACAGGATTACGAGCAGTACTTC. Translating gives CASSFWDPGQDYEQYF.

This chain connects TRBV25-1 to TRBJ1-4; maybe TRBD1 (6 bases). The CDR3 length is 13 residues. CDR1 MGHDK and CDR2 SYGVNS come from the germline V gene. V gave up 4 bases and J gave up 8 bases, with 11 bases separating them. DNA of the CDR3: TGTGCCAGCAGTGTTACAGGGTTGGAAAAACTGTTTTTT. Its translation is CASSVTGLEKLFF. The complete variable domain, with remaining parts taken from reference TRBV25-1 and TRBJ1-4, reads EADIYQTPRYLVIGTGKKITLECSQTMGHDKMYWYQQDPGMELHLIHYSYGVNSTEKGDLSSESTVSRIRTEHFPLTLESARPSHTSQYLCASSVTGLEKLFFGSGTQLSVL.

The CDR3 sequence is CASRDQGSGTQYF. The CDR3 DNA reads TGCGCCAGCAGAGATCAGGGTTCCGGGACCCAGTACTTC. V gene TRBV5-1 combines with J gene TRBJ2-5; a weak D match, TRBD1 (5 bases). This CDR3 region has 13 residues. CDR1 is SGHRS and CDR2 is YFSETQ in the germline V gene. The V end lost 5 bases, the J end lost 7 bases, and 15 bases lay between the germline ends.

This sequence joins TRBV5-1 and TRBJ2-5, with 8 bases matching TRBD2. Germline V gene sequence: CDR1 SGHRS, CDR2 YFSETQ. With 0 bases clipped from V and 3 bases from J, the junction kept 7 bases outside the gene matches. CDR3 length: 16 residues. DNA of the CDR3: TGCGCCAGCAGCTTGGACATAGCGGGGACGGAAGAGACCCAGTACTTC. Protein product: CASSLDIAGTEETQYF.

The chain links TRBV6-1 to TRBJ2-3, with D tentatively TRBD2 (7 bases). The germline CDR1 and CDR2 sequences are MNHNS and SASEGT. The CDR3 has 14 residues. Trimming shortened V by 7 bases and J by 2 bases, and 13 bases separated the two germline ends. The CDR3 nucleotides are TGTGCCAGCATGCGGGGGCGTGACACAGATACGCAGTATTTT. It encodes CASMRGRDTDTQYF.

The chain employs TRBV18 and TRBJ1-3, with D perhaps TRBD1 (5 bases). Germline lookup yields CDR1 KGHSH and CDR2 LQKENI. The CDR3 totals 16 residues. V gave up 2 bases and J gave up 0 bases, with 11 bases separating them. The CDR3 loop is CASSPRQGFSGNTIYF. For the CDR3, the DNA is TGTGCCAGCTCACCAAGGCAGGGCTTCTCTGGAAACACCATATATTTT.

The rearrangement joins TRBV14 to TRBJ2-3; TRBD2 might be the D (5 bases). Trimming took 2 bases from V and 5 from J, leaving 17 bases between them. This CDR3 has 16 residues. CDR1 SGHDN and CDR2 FVKESK come from the germline V gene. DNA for the CDR3: TGTGCCAGCAGCCAATACCCGGGGAACCCGGGAGATACGCAGTATTTT. Residues: CASSQYPGNPGDTQYF.

The V call is TRBV5-4, the J call TRBJ2-2, with D tentatively TRBD1 (6 bases). The CDR3 is 15 residues long. V dropped 1 base and J dropped 3 bases, with 10 bases sitting between them. The V gene's germline CDR1 is SGHNT and CDR2 YYREEE (reference sequence). CDR3 loop: CASSLPGVDTGELFF. Written as DNA, the CDR3 is TGTGCCAGCAGCTTGCCAGGGGTGGACACCGGGGAGCTGTTTTTT.